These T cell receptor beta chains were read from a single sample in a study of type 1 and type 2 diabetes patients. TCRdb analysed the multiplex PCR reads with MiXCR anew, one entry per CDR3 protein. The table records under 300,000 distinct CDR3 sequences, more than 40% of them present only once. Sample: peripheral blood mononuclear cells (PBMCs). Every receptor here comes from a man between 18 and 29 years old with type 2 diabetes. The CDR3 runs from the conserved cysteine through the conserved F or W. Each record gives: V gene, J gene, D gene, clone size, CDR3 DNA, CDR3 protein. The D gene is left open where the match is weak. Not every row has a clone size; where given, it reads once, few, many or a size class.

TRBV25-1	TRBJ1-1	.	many	TGTGCCAGCAGGTTAGACGGGATGAACACTGAAGCTTTCTTT	CASRLDGMNTEAFF
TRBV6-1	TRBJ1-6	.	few	TGTGCCAGCAGTACGGACAGAGCGAATTCACCCCTCCACTTT	CASSTDRANSPLHF
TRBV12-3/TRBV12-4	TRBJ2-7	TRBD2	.	TGTGCCAGCAGCACCATGGGACTAGCGGGAGAGAGGTCAGAGTGCGAGCAGTACTTC	CASSTMGLAGERSECEQYF
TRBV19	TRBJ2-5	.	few	TGTGCCAGTAGTTCCGACGGGCAAAAAGAGACCCAGTACTTC	CASSSDGQKETQYF
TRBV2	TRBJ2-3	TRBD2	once	TGTGCCAGCAGTTTGTTGGGGACTAGCGGGTACACAGATACGCAGTATTTT	CASSLLGTSGYTDTQYF
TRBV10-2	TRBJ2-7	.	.	TGCGCCAGCAGTGAGATGACAGTTACGGAGCAGTACTTC	CASSEMTVTEQYF
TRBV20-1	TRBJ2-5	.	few	TGCAGTGCTACGGGGGAGACCCAGTACTTC	CSATGETQYF
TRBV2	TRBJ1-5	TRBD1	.	TGTGCCCTCCGTGGGACAGAGGGTCAGCCCCAGCATTTT	CALRGTEGQPQHF
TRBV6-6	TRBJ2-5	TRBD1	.	TGTGCCAGCAGTTGGTCGACAGGGGGCACAGAGACCCAGTACTTC	CASSWSTGGTETQYF
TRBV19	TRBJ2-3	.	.	TGTGCCAGTAGTATAGTATGGGCGGATAGCACAGATACGCAGTATTTT	CASSIVWADSTDTQYF
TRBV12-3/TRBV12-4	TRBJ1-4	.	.	TGTGCCAGCAGTGAAGCGCTCAGGGATGAAAAACTGTTTTTT	CASSEALRDEKLFF
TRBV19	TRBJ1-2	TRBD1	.	TGTGCCAGTAGTCAAACTGCTCAGGGGGCTGGGGGCTACACCTTC	CASSQTAQGAGGYTF
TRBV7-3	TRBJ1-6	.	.	TGTGCCAGCAGCCTGGTGGGGACGGAAAATTCACCCCTCCACTTT	CASSLVGTENSPLHF
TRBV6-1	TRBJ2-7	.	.	TGTGCCAGCAGCGTAAACCCCAGGGTCTACGAGCAGTACTTC	CASSVNPRVYEQYF
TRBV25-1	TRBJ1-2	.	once	TGTGCCAGCAGCGCCTCGGGAGTTTATGGCTACACCTTC	CASSASGVYGYTF
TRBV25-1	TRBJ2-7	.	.	TGTGCCAGCAGTGGTGTTGGGGGAGGCGAGCAGTACTTC	CASSGVGGGEQYF
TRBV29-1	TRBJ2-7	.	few	TGCAGCGTTGTAGCGACCTACGAGCAGTACTTC	CSVVATYEQYF
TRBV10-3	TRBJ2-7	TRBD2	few	TGTGCCATCAGGCTGTTGGCGGGAGAGGGCGAGCAGTACTTC	CAIRLLAGEGEQYF
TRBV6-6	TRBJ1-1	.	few	TGTGCCAGCAGTTTACAGGCGGACACTGAAGCTTTCTTT	CASSLQADTEAFF
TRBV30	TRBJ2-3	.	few	TGTGCCTGGAGTGTAGGGCAGAGCACAGATACGCAGTATTTT	CAWSVGQSTDTQYF
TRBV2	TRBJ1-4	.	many	TGTGCCAGCAGTGGAAATACCGCGGTCGGTGAAAAACTGTTTTTT	CASSGNTAVGEKLFF
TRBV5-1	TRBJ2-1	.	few	TGCGCCAGCAGCGTGCTAGCGAGAGCTGGGAATGAGCAGTTCTTC	CASSVLARAGNEQFF
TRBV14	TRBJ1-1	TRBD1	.	TGTGCCAGCAGCCGTATACCCGGGACAGGGGCGAACACTGAAGCTTTCTTT	CASSRIPGTGANTEAFF
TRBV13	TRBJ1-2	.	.	TGTGCCAGCAGCTTAAAGGGCCAGGTCGAGCTCAGTGGCTACACCTTC	CASSLKGQVELSGYTF
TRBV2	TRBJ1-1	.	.	TGTGCCAGCAGTTCCCCGACCCCGGCGGACACTGAAGCTTTCTTT	CASSSPTPADTEAFF
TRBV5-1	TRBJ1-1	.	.	TGCGCCAGCAGCCAGGGAGATAACACTGAAGCTTTCTTT	CASSQGDNTEAFF
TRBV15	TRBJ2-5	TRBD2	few	TGTGCCACCGGGACTAGCGGGGGGGCTCGGGAGACCCAGTACTTC	CATGTSGGARETQYF
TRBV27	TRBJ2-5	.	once	TGTGCCAGCAGTTTAATCGGTCCCGAAGAGACCCAGTACTTC	CASSLIGPEETQYF
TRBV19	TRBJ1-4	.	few	TGTGCCAGTAGTATTCGAGGCCTCAATGAAAAACTGTTTTTT	CASSIRGLNEKLFF
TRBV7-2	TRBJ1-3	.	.	TGTGCCAGCAGCTTAGTTCGGGGGGTACCTGGAAACACCATATATTTT	CASSLVRGVPGNTIYF
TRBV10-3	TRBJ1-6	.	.	TGTGCCATCAGTCCGTCAATTGGAGGATCACCCCTCCACTTT	CAISPSIGGSPLHF